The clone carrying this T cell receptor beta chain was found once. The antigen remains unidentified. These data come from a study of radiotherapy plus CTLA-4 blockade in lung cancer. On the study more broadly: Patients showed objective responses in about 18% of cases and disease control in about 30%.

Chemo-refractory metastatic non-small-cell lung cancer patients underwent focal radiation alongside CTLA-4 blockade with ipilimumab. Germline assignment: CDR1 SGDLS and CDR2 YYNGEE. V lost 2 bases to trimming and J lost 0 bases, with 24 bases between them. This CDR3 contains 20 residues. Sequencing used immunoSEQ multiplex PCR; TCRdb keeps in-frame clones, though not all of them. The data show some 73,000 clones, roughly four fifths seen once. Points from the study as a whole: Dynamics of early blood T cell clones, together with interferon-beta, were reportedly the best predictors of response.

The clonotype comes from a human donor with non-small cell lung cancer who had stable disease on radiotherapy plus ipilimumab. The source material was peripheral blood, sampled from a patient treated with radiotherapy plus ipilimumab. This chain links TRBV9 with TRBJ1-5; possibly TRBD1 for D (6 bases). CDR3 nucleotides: TGTGCCAGCAGCGTTCTCCCCGTCCTACGACAGGCCTGTAGCAATCAGCCCCAGCATTTT. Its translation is CASSVLPVLRQACSNQPQHF.